Described below is a single T cell receptor beta chain sequence and its context. PCR employed 60 Vbeta and 13 Jbeta primers. The assay was immunoSEQ multiplex PCR, and TCRdb's table has in-frame clones only and misses some. The sample consists of around 50,000 clones, around 80% of them appearing once. This sample was taken from a study of cytomegalovirus exposure and HLA in healthy donors. The length of the CDR3 is 15 residues. CDR1 is SGHVS, CDR2 FNYEAQ, per germline. After removal of 1 base from V and 7 bases from J, the junction contained 4 bases not matched to a gene. The sequencing sample was made of PBMCs. The TCR originated in a man aged 25-40 years in good health and CMV-seropositive. This sequence joins TRBV7-6 and TRBJ1-6; TRBD1 aligns across 7 bases. CDR3 amino acids: CASSLGQGENSPLHF. CDR3 nucleotides: TGTGCCAGCAGCTTAGGCCAGGGGGAAAATTCACCCCTCCACTTT.